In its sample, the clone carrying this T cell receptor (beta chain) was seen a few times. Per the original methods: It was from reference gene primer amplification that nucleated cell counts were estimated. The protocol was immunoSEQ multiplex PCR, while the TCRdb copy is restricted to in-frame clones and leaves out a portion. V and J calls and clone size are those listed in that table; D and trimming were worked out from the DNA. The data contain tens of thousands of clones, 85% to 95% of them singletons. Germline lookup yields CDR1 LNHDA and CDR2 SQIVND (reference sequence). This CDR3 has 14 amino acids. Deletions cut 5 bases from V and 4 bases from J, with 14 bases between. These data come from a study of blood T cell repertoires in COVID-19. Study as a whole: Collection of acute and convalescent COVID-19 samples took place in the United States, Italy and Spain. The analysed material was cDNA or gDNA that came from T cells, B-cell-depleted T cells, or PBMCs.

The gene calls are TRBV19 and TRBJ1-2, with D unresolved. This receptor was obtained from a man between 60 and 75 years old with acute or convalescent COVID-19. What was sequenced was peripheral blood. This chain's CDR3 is CASSPGRVGYGYTF. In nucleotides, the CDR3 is TGTGCCAGTAGTCCCGGGAGGGTCGGCTATGGCTACACCTTC.